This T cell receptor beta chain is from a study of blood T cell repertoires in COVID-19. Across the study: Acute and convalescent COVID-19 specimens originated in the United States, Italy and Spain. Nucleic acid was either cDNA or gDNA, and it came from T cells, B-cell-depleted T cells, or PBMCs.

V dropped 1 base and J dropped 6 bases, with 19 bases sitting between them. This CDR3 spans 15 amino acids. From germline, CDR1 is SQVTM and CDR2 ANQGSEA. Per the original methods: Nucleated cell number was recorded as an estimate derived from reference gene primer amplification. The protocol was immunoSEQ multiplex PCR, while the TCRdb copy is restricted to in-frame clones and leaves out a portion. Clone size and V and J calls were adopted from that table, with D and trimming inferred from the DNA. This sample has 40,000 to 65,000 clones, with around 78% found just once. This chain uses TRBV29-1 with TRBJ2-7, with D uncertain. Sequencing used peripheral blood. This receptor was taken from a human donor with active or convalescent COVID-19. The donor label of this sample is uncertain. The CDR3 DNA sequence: TGCAGCGTTGAAGGTGGTGGGCGTTTGGGTCGCGAGCAGTACTTC. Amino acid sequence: CSVEGGGRLGREQYF.